This TCR beta chain was obtained from a study of control samples from healthy donors and cancer patients. This table comes from immunoSEQ multiplex PCR, and its TCRdb copy is limited to in-frame clones, with some not included. Of about 89,000 clones in the sample, about nine tenths were seen once. The CDR3 consists of 17 residues. Trimming stripped 0 bases from V and 0 bases from J, with 12 bases between. Per germline, CDR1 LGHNA and CDR2 YNFKEQ. In this sample, this clone turned up many times. The clonotype originates from a man aged 30 to 39 in good health. The V call is TRBV4-2, the J call TRBJ2-1; TRBD2 might be the D (5 bases). The sequencing input was blood. The chain's CDR3 is CASSQDRTYSSYNEQFF. In nucleotides, the CDR3 is TGTGCCAGCAGCCAAGATCGGACTTACAGCTCCTACAATGAGCAGTTCTTC.